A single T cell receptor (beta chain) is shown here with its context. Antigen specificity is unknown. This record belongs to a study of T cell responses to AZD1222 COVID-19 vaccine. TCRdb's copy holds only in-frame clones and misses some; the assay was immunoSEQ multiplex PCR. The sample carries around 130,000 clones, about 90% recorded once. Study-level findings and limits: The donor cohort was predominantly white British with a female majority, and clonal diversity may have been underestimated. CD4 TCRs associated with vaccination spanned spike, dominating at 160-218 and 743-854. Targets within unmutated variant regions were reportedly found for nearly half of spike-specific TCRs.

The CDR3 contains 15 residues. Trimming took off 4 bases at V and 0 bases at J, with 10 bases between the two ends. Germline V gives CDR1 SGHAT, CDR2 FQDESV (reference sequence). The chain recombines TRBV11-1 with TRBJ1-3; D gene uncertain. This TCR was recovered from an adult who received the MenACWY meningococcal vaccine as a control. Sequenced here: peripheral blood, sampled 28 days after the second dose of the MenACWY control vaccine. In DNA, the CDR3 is TGTGCCAGCAGCTCCGCCGGTCGCTCTGGAAACACCATATATTTT. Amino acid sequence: CASSSAGRSGNTIYF.